A single TCR beta chain is shown here with its context. The germline CDR1 and CDR2 sequences are MNHNS and SASEGT. This CDR3 contains 15 residues. V was pared by 6 bases and J by 0 bases, with 6 bases of the junction left unmatched. The sample belongs to a study of Graves' ophthalmopathy and Graves' hyperthyroidism. Investigators amplified TCR beta CDR3 regions from RNA transcripts. Second-round multiplex PCR came after first-round RT-PCR with HTBI primers. In TCRdb, the multiplex PCR reads were re-called with MiXCR into one record per CDR3 protein. The sample contains 210,000 or so distinct CDR3 sequences, 25% to 30% of which appear only once.

The chain recombines TRBV6-1 with TRBJ1-1, with 8 nucleotides matching TRBD1. The source is a man aged 45-65 years with Graves' ophthalmopathy. Material: peripheral blood. The CDR3 here is CASRPSQGVNTEAFF. The CDR3 DNA sequence: TGTGCCAGCAGGCCTTCACAGGGGGTGAACACTGAAGCTTTCTTT.